This is a list of T cell receptor beta chains from one sample in a study of post-analysis software for immune sequencing data. One entry per CDR3 protein, called by TCRdb with MiXCR from the PCR reads. The sample contains some 690,000 distinct CDR3 sequences, about 27% of which appear only once. The sample consisted of blood. Receptors originate from a girl under 18 with multiple sclerosis. Each CDR3 is given with its conserved first and last residue. D genes are given only for firm matches. The listing skips clone size in some rows; elsewhere it reads once, few, many or a size class.

v_gene	d_gene	j_gene	abundance	CDR3nt	CDR3aa
TRBV29-1	NA	TRBJ2-1	NA	TGCAGCGAATTAAACTTACCGTACAATGAGCAGTTCTTC	CSELNLPYNEQFF
TRBV10-3	NA	TRBJ2-7	NA	TGTGCCATCAGTGAACAAGTGACAGGTCGTTACGAGCAGTACTTC	CAISEQVTGRYEQYF
TRBV6-5	TRBD1	TRBJ2-6	few	TGTGCCAGCAGCCGACAGGGTTTTGGGGCCAACGTCCTGACTTTC	CASSRQGFGANVLTF
TRBV5-6	TRBD2	TRBJ2-7	NA	TGTGCCAGCACCCTTTCGTGGGGGACTAGCGGAACCTCCTACGAGCAGTACTTC	CASTLSWGTSGTSYEQYF
TRBV9	TRBD1	TRBJ1-2	NA	TGTGCCAGCAGCCCACAGGACAGGATCGGGGATGTCTACACCTTC	CASSPQDRIGDVYTF
TRBV11-2	NA	TRBJ2-5	NA	TGTGCCAGCAGCTGGCGACAGAGGGTGGAGACCCAGTACTTC	CASSWRQRVETQYF
TRBV6-1	NA	TRBJ1-2	NA	TGTGCCAGCAGTGAATTTGAAGGCGTCTATGGCTACACCTTC	CASSEFEGVYGYTF
TRBV7-2	NA	TRBJ2-6	NA	TGTGCCAGCACCCGGGACCGCGTTGGAGGGGCCAACGTCCTGACTTTC	CASTRDRVGGANVLTF
TRBV20-1	TRBD2	TRBJ2-1	NA	TGCAGTGCTTGGCTAGCGGGAAACGAGCAGTTCTTC	CSAWLAGNEQFF
TRBV6-6	NA	TRBJ2-1	few	TGTGCCAGCAGTTACTCGAAGGCCAATGAGCAGTTCTTC	CASSYSKANEQFF
TRBV28	TRBD2	TRBJ2-1	NA	TGTGCCAGCAGTGGAGCCTTTGGGACTAGCGGATACAATGAGCAGTTCTTC	CASSGAFGTSGYNEQFF
TRBV12-3/TRBV12-4	NA	TRBJ2-1	few	TGTGCCAGCAGTCTTAAGAATGAGCAGTTCTTC	CASSLKNEQFF
TRBV28	TRBD1	TRBJ2-6	few	TGTGCCAGCAGAGGTCGTGACAGGGGGGTCTCTGGGGCCAACGTCCTGACTTTC	CASRGRDRGVSGANVLTF
TRBV4-1	NA	TRBJ2-6	few	TGCGCCAGCAGCGAGGGTTCTGGGGCCAACGTCCTGACTTTC	CASSEGSGANVLTF
TRBV25-1	TRBD1	TRBJ1-2	few	TGTGCCAGCAGTGGACGGACAGGGGGAGGCTATGGCTACACCTTC	CASSGRTGGGYGYTF
TRBV5-5	NA	TRBJ1-2	NA	TGTGCCAGCAGCTTTACCCCCGGGGAGGGGTATGGCTACACCTTC	CASSFTPGEGYGYTF
TRBV10-3	TRBD1	TRBJ2-7	many	TGTGCCATCAGTGTGACAGGGGCCACCTACGAGCAGTACTTC	CAISVTGATYEQYF
TRBV13	TRBD1	TRBJ2-1	few	TGTGCCAGCAGCCCCTCGGGACAGGGGGAGCAGTTCTTC	CASSPSGQGEQFF
TRBV7-6	NA	TRBJ2-3	few	TGTGCCAGCAGTCGCACCCGGGATCCCCACAAAGATACGCAGTATTTT	CASSRTRDPHKDTQYF
TRBV5-1	NA	TRBJ1-5	once	TGCGCCAGCAGCTTGGGGGCTACCAATCAGCCCCAGCATTTT	CASSLGATNQPQHF
TRBV6-6	NA	TRBJ2-6	NA	TGTGCCAGCAGTTCCCACCAGCCTGGGGCCAACGTCCTGACTTTC	CASSSHQPGANVLTF
TRBV27	NA	TRBJ2-6	few	TGTGCCAGCAGTCCGGTGACCTCTGGGGCCAACGTCCTGACTTTC	CASSPVTSGANVLTF
TRBV29-1	NA	TRBJ2-1	NA	TGCAGCGCTTTAGGGCCTGAGCAGTTCTTC	CSALGPEQFF
TRBV9	TRBD1	TRBJ1-2	NA	TGTGCCAGCAGCCCCACAATCGACAGGGAGGGCTATGGCTACACCTTC	CASSPTIDREGYGYTF
TRBV18	NA	TRBJ2-3	NA	TGTGCCAGCTCGTATGACTTTAACCCCACAGATACGCAGTATTTT	CASSYDFNPTDTQYF
TRBV7-2	NA	TRBJ1-5	NA	TGTGCCAGCAGCCAAGACAGGTACAATCAGCCCCAGCATTTT	CASSQDRYNQPQHF
TRBV6-1	TRBD2	TRBJ2-3	NA	TGTGCCAGCAGTGAAGTCGGCGGGGGGGGAGATACGCAGTATTTT	CASSEVGGGGDTQYF
TRBV12-3/TRBV12-4	NA	TRBJ1-1	NA	TGTGCCAGCAGCCTAGGACAGTCTGTTGGAGCTTTCTTT	CASSLGQSVGAFF
TRBV10-3	TRBD1	TRBJ2-2	NA	TGTGCCATCAGTGGAAAGGACAGGGGCGGGGAGCTGTTTTTT	CAISGKDRGGELFF
TRBV20-1	NA	TRBJ2-3	NA	TGCAGTGCCCTGACTAGTCCCTCAGATACGCAGTATTTT	CSALTSPSDTQYF
TRBV3-1	NA	TRBJ2-2	NA	TGTGCCAGCAGCCAAGTGGCCCCCGGGGAGCTGTTTTTT	CASSQVAPGELFF
TRBV6-4	NA	TRBJ2-2	NA	TGTGCCAGCAGTGAGATGAGGGGGAGGAACACCGGGGAGCTGTTTTTT	CASSEMRGRNTGELFF
TRBV7-2	NA	TRBJ2-2	NA	TGTGCCAGCAGCATAAACCGCGGGGTTAACACCGGGGAGCTGTTTTTT	CASSINRGVNTGELFF
TRBV11-2	NA	TRBJ2-5	NA	TGTGCCAGCAGCCGAGGGGGGGCCCAGTACTTC	CASSRGGAQYF
TRBV20-1	NA	TRBJ1-5	NA	TGCAGTGCTAGAGATAGGGGGACGTCCCTTAAAATTCAGCCCCGGCATTTT	CSARDRGTSLKIQPRHF
TRBV6-2/TRBV6-3	TRBD1	TRBJ2-7	few	TGTGCCAGCAGTGTCCCCGGGACAGCCTACGAGCAGTACTTC	CASSVPGTAYEQYF
TRBV29-1	TRBD1	TRBJ2-3	few	TGCAGCGTTGAAGGGGACAGAAGCACAGATACGCAGTATTTT	CSVEGDRSTDTQYF
TRBV11-2	TRBD2	TRBJ2-3	few	TGTGCCAGCAGCCCAGGACTAGCGGGACCGGGCGCAAAGAGAGATACGCAGTATTTT	CASSPGLAGPGAKRDTQYF
TRBV4-3	NA	TRBJ2-7	many	TGCGCCAGCAGCCACACAGCGGCGGGCGAGCAGTACTTC	CASSHTAAGEQYF
TRBV2	NA	TRBJ2-7	NA	TGTGCCAGCAGCTACGACAGTGGGATGGACGAGCAGTACTTC	CASSYDSGMDEQYF
TRBV21-1	NA	TRBJ1-2	few	TGTGCCAGCAGCAAAGCGCCCGGGAACTATGGCTACACCTTC	CASSKAPGNYGYTF
TRBV29-1	NA	TRBJ2-3	NA	TGCAGCGTCCAGAGGGGTTTCGCAGATACGCAGTATTTT	CSVQRGFADTQYF
TRBV3-1	TRBD1	TRBJ1-1	NA	TGTGCCAGCAGCCAAGCGATTCAGGGGGACACTGAAGCTTTCTTT	CASSQAIQGDTEAFF
TRBV27	NA	TRBJ1-6	NA	TGTGCCAGCAGTAATAGCAATTCACCCCTCCACTTT	CASSNSNSPLHF
TRBV27	NA	TRBJ2-3	few	TGTGCCAGCAGTTCGGCGGGACGGAACACAGATACGCAGTATTTT	CASSSAGRNTDTQYF
TRBV29-1	TRBD1	TRBJ2-7	many	TGCAGCGTTGAGGAGAGGACAGGGGGCTACGAGCAGTACTTC	CSVEERTGGYEQYF
TRBV7-2	NA	TRBJ2-1	few	TGTGCCAGCAGCATTAACGGTGGGAATGAGCAGTTCTTC	CASSINGGNEQFF